This T cell receptor beta chain was sequenced in a study of Ad26.COV2.S vaccination and SARS-CoV-2 variants. In the study overall: The COV1001 Ad26.COV2.S trial arm included the donor.

Treatment meaning: around 19 received Ad26.COV2.S at low or high dose, single or two shots; five or six received placebo; per-sample allocation not given. Samples were taken on day 63 after the first vaccine or placebo injection. Details on this clone: The antigen is not known.

V shed 4 bases and J shed 5 bases, with 17 bases lying between them. The CDR3 length is 15 residues. Germline V CDR1 and CDR2: MNHEY, SVGAGI. Study-wide results and limits: Placebo recipients showed lower spike-specific TCR breadth than vaccinees. Vaccine and placebo groups showed comparable non-spike TCR breadth. In vaccinated individuals, spike-specific CD8+ and CD4+ T cell responses reportedly displayed substantial breadth.

The protocol was immunoSEQ multiplex PCR, while the TCRdb copy is restricted to in-frame clones and leaves out a portion. The table lists under 600,000 clones, 80% to 90% of them singletons, with 1.7% in the top ten. The chain couples TRBV6-5 to TRBJ1-2, with D tentatively TRBD1 (5 bases). The TCR originated in a person between 18 and 65 years old who received the Ad26.COV2.S COVID-19 vaccine or a placebo. The sample in question was peripheral blood, obtained in a trial of Ad26.COV2.S vaccine versus placebo. The CDR3 region has the DNA TGTGCCAGCAGTTTTCGAGGTCAGGGCAAGTATGGCTACACCTTC. It specifies CASSFRGQGKYGYTF.